The 22 T cell receptor beta chains below come from one sample, sequenced in a study of Ad26.COV2.S vaccination and SARS-CoV-2 variants. Method: immunoSEQ multiplex PCR; TCRdb's copy keeps in-frame clones and lacks some. The sample consists of roughly 40,000 clones, around 83% of them appearing once. Here the sequenced sample was peripheral blood, taken after recovery from COVID-19. These receptors came from a human donor who had recovered from COVID-19.

This rearrangement joins TRBV12-3 or TRBV12-4 to TRBJ2-5; D may be TRBD1 (5 bases). Trimming took off 5 bases at V and 5 bases at J, with 12 bases between the two ends. The CDR3 is 13 residues long. In nucleotides, the CDR3 is TGTGCCAGCAGTCCCCGGCAGGGCGAGACCCAGTACTTC. Its protein is CASSPRQGETQYF.

The rearrangement links TRBV19 to TRBJ2-3, with TRBD2 identical over 9 bases. Unmatched junction bases numbered 11, after V lost 5 bases and J lost 5 bases. This CDR3 is 16 amino acids long. CDR1 LNHDA and CDR2 SQIVND come from the germline V gene (reference sequence). The CDR3 DNA reads as TGTGCCAGTAGTCGTCGGGGCGGGAGGGCCGAAGATACGCAGTATTTT. It translates to CASSRRGGRAEDTQYF.

The genes are TRBV2 and TRBJ1-3, with no clear D. V was shortened by 6 bases and J by 4 bases, with 13 bases between the two germline ends. The CDR3 loop spans 14 amino acids. The germline gives CDR1 SNHLY, CDR2 FYNNEI. CDR3 bases: TGTGCCAGCAGCGCGCGGTTGGACGGAAACACCATATATTTT. This sequence encodes CASSARLDGNTIYF.

The genes are TRBV18 and TRBJ1-3, with D uncertain. In germline, CDR1 is KGHSH, CDR2 LQKENI. V was trimmed by 4 bases and J by 3 bases, leaving 16 bases between them. The CDR3 runs to 16 residues. DNA for the CDR3: TGTGCCAGCTCACTAATGGACCCTGGCTTTGGAAACACCATATATTTT. It codes for CASSLMDPGFGNTIYF.

The chain employs TRBV5-1 and TRBJ2-3; possible D gene TRBD2, 6 bases. The germline V gene encodes CDR1 SGHRS and CDR2 YFSETQ. This CDR3 comprises 17 residues. The V end was cut by 4 bases, the J end by 4 bases, with 22 bases between. CDR3 sequence reads: CASSRGAGSGVPDTQYF. The CDR3 region has the DNA TGCGCCAGCAGCCGAGGGGCGGGATCGGGGGTCCCAGATACGCAGTATTTT.

In nucleotides, the CDR3 is TGTGCCAGCAGCCAAGTCTTGGGGAACACTGAAGCTTTCTTT. Translating it yields CASSQVLGNTEAFF. This chain joins TRBV4-2 and TRBJ1-1; D unclear. Germline CDR1 is LGHNA and CDR2 is YNFKEQ. The CDR3 totals 14 residues. Trimming cost V 1 base and J 1 base, with 7 bases left between them.

CDR3: CASSSDREGNQPQHF. DNA for the CDR3: TGTGCCAGCAGTTCGGACAGGGAGGGCAATCAGCCCCAGCATTTT. The gene calls are TRBV7-9 and TRBJ1-5; 8 positions agree with TRBD1. Losses at the gene ends were 6 bases for V and 2 bases for J; bases not matched to a gene: 6. This CDR3 region has 15 residues. Germline values: CDR1 SEHNR, CDR2 FQNEAQ (reference sequence).

The V call is TRBV30, the J call TRBJ1-5; the D is unclear. Germline assignment: CDR1 GTSNPN and CDR2 SVGIG (reference sequence). V lost 2 bases to trimming and J lost 2 bases, with 13 bases between them. There are 15 residues in the CDR3. CDR3 protein: CAWSPPVRGNQPQHF. The CDR3 DNA reads as TGTGCCTGGAGTCCTCCTGTGCGGGGCAATCAGCCCCAGCATTTT.

The V and J genes are TRBV5-1 and TRBJ2-7; weak D call: TRBD1 (6 bases). Germline assignment: CDR1 SGHRS and CDR2 YFSETQ. The CDR3 totals 14 residues. Trimming removed 4 bases at V and 3 bases at J, with 14 bases between. Here the CDR3 reads CASSVGGANYEQYV. DNA of the CDR3: TGCGCCAGCAGCGTAGGGGGAGCGAACTACGAGCAGTACGTC.

The J gene is TRBJ1-5, the V gene TRBV6-1, with TRBD1 matching over 7 bases. V shed 2 bases, J shed 5 bases, and the junction held 9 bases outside the gene matches. CDR1 and CDR2 (germline): MNHNS, SASEGT. There are 16 residues in the CDR3. The CDR3 is CASSEWPGGAYQPQHF. CDR3 DNA: TGTGCCAGCAGTGAATGGCCAGGGGGTGCTTATCAGCCCCAGCATTTT.

The V gene is TRBV6-5, the J gene TRBJ1-1; TRBD1 is a possible D gene (5 bases). The germline V gene has CDR1 MNHEY and CDR2 SVGAGI. CDR3 size: 13 residues. Trimming left V 5 bases short and J 0 bases short, with 7 bases between. The CDR3 region has the DNA TGTGCCAGCAGTAAACAGGTGAACACTGAAGCTTTCTTT. It is translated as CASSKQVNTEAFF.

CDR3 loop: CASPGKGRQETQYF. CDR3 coding DNA: TGTGCTAGTCCCGGAAAAGGGAGGCAAGAGACCCAGTACTTC. V gene TRBV12-5 combines with J gene TRBJ2-5; TRBD2 might be the D (6 bases). The CDR3 is 14 residues long. The V gene's germline CDR1 is LGHNT and CDR2 FRNRAP. V gave up 8 bases and J gave up 2 bases, with 15 bases separating them.

The chain has TRBV5-5 and TRBJ1-1; TRBD1 might be the D (6 bases). V lost 2 bases and J 8 bases, leaving 16 bases between the germline ends. In germline, CDR1 is SGHKS, CDR2 YYEKEE (reference sequence). The CDR3 loop spans 14 amino acids. As DNA, the CDR3 is TGTGCCAGCAGCTTACGGGGCGGGGGCAGGGAAGCTTTCTTT. Encoded protein: CASSLRGGGREAFF.

The gene calls are TRBV13 and TRBJ2-5, with D tentatively TRBD2 (5 bases). Trimming took off 2 bases at V and 5 bases at J, with 18 bases between the two ends. Germline V gene sequence: CDR1 PRHDT, CDR2 FYEKMQ (reference sequence). The CDR3 loop spans 16 amino acids. In DNA form, the CDR3 reads TGTGCCAGCAGCTTAATGGCCCGAAGTGGGGAGGAGACCCAGTACTTC. This translates into CASSLMARSGEETQYF. Full variable domain (outside the CDR3, taken from reference TRBV13 and TRBJ2-5): AAGVIQSPRHLIKEKRETATLKCYPIPRHDTVYWYQQGPGQDPQFLISFYEKMQSDKGSIPDRFSAQQFSDYHSELNMSSLELGDSALYFCASSLMARSGEETQYFGPGTRLLVL.

The rearrangement uses TRBV7-9 and TRBJ1-1; D unresolved. The V end lost 1 base, the J end lost 8 bases, and 5 bases lay between the germline ends. Germline V gene lookup returns CDR1 SEHNR and CDR2 FQNEAQ (reference sequence). The CDR3 totals 11 residues. This CDR3 reads CASSLGTEAFF. CDR3 DNA: TGTGCCAGCAGCTTAGGGACCGAAGCTTTCTTT.

The rearrangement uses TRBV2 and TRBJ2-5; weak D call: TRBD2 (6 bases). The CDR3 is made up of 16 amino acids. Trimming shortened V by 3 bases and J by 0 bases, and 14 bases separated the two germline ends. The V gene's germline CDR1 is SNHLY and CDR2 FYNNEI. The CDR3 DNA reads as TGTGCCAGCAGTGAGGGGGGTTTCCCGTACCAAGAGACCCAGTACTTC. Translated, it gives CASSEGGFPYQETQYF.

The chain has TRBV12-5 and TRBJ2-5, with 9 bases identical to TRBD2. The trim removed 3 bases at V and 1 base at J, leaving 3 bases unmatched. The V gene's germline CDR1 is LGHNT and CDR2 FRNRAP. This CDR3 is 15 amino acids long. Here the CDR3 DNA reads TGTGCTAGTGGTTTAGGACTAGCGAGCCAAGAGACCCAGTACTTC. The encoded protein is CASGLGLASQETQYF.

V is TRBV6-5 and J is TRBJ1-5; D gene ambiguous. The germline CDR1 and CDR2 sequences are MNHEY and SVGAGI. Trimming removed 6 bases from V and 6 bases from J, with 18 bases in between. The CDR3 spans 15 residues. The CDR3 spells CASRPVSGLAQPQHF. The CDR3 region has the DNA TGTGCCAGCAGACCGGTGTCGGGCCTGGCTCAGCCCCAGCATTTT.

The J gene is TRBJ2-1, the V gene TRBV11-3, with D tentatively TRBD1 (6 bases). This CDR3 has 14 residues. Per the germline V gene, CDR1 is SGHNT and CDR2 is YENEEA. Trimming pared 0 bases from V and 5 bases from J, leaving 8 bases between. CDR3 amino acids: CASSLETGHNEQFF. The CDR3 DNA sequence: TGTGCCAGCAGCTTAGAAACAGGGCACAATGAGCAGTTCTTC.

This chain links TRBV21-1 with TRBJ2-2; TRBD2 was called by the table and not checked on the DNA. TRBV21-1 counts as a pseudogene. The CDR3 loop spans 17 amino acids. The CDR3 spells CASRDASGELRTGELFF. The CDR3 nucleotides are TGTGCCAGCAGGGATGCTAGCGGGGAGTTAAGAACCGGGGAGCTGTTTTTT.

The chain joins TRBV6-6 to TRBJ1-2, with 8 bases lining up with TRBD1. This CDR3 has 14 amino acids. Germline V gene sequence: CDR1 MNHNY, CDR2 SVGAGI (reference sequence). V lost 6 bases to trimming and J lost 8 bases; unmatched junction nucleotides: 11. For the CDR3, the DNA is TGTGCCAGCAGCCGTGAGCGACAGGGGAAAGGCTACACCTTC. As protein: CASSRERQGKGYTF.

This sequence joins TRBV18 and TRBJ2-7; no reliable D call. V lost 4 bases, J lost 6 bases, and 16 bases lay in between. Germline assignment: CDR1 KGHSH and CDR2 LQKENI. The CDR3 covers 14 residues. The CDR3 sequence is CASSLNKSPSEQYF. The CDR3 DNA reads TGTGCCAGCTCACTCAATAAGAGCCCGAGCGAGCAGTACTTC.